What follows is one TCR beta chain and its context. Its antigen remains unidentified. The CDR3 covers 17 residues. The V end lost 1 base, the J end lost 5 bases, and 20 bases lay between the germline ends. Per the germline V gene, CDR1 is SGHTA and CDR2 is FQGNSA. This sample stems from a study of Graves' ophthalmopathy and Graves' hyperthyroidism. Moderate-to-severe activity, CAS ≥3, NOSPECS ≥4 and duration under 3 months were recorded for donors with ophthalmopathy. The PBMCs used were ones drawn from 10 ml of fresh peripheral blood. Scientists amplified the TCR beta CDR3 regions from RNA transcripts. HTBI primers were used in a first-round RT-PCR, which preceded a second-round multiplex PCR. TCRdb reanalysed the multiplex PCR reads using MiXCR and keeps one entry per CDR3 protein. Of approximately 700,000 distinct CDR3 sequences in the sample, roughly 41% were seen once. Broader study findings: Detection in blood was also observed for most expanded thyroid clonotypes above 0.001 frequency. Separation of ophthalmopathy from stable hyperthyroidism was achieved by a 13-signature model, at roughly 90% sensitivity and 81.08% specificity.

The clonotype originates from an adult man with Graves' ophthalmopathy. The chain combines TRBV7-2 with TRBJ2-5, with D tentatively TRBD2 (7 bases). Sample: peripheral blood. This chain's CDR3 is CASSLVRGGALEETQYF. In nucleotides, the CDR3 is TGTGCCAGCAGCTTAGTTCGAGGGGGGGCACTTGAGGAGACCCAGTACTTC.